This entry features one T cell receptor beta chain sequence. This sample was taken from a study of blood T cell repertoires in COVID-19. As processed by the authors: Counts of nucleated cells, estimated from reference gene primer amplification, were obtained. Some clones are missing from TCRdb's copy, which holds only in-frame ones; the method was immunoSEQ multiplex PCR. The D gene and trimming were derived from the DNA, and the V and J assignments and clone size from that table. This table holds over 200,000 clones, around 85% found once. Germline assignment: CDR1 SQVTM and CDR2 ANQGSEA. The trim removed 6 bases at V and 4 bases at J, leaving 14 bases unmatched. The CDR3 is 16 amino acids.

The receptor was derived from a human donor in a cohort sampled during active COVID-19. Sequenced sample: peripheral blood. V usage is TRBV29-1 and J usage is TRBJ1-1, with TRBD1 matching 10 bases. The CDR3 DNA sequence: TGCAGCGTGCGGCCGGGACAGGGGATGGACGGCACTGAAGCTTTCTTT. Residues: CSVRPGQGMDGTEAFF.